The 8 T cell receptor beta chains below come from one sample, sequenced in a study of T cell responses to AZD1222 COVID-19 vaccine (dated by TCRdb to the early 2020s). The time point label, read with the paper, signifies: about 28 days (+/-7) after the second vaccine dose. Libraries came from the immunoSEQ multiplex PCR assay. The source is immuneACCESS, and TCRdb retained only in-frame sequences with V and J called. Part of the clones is not carried over; for the studies checked, unresolved V genes explain less than half of this, and the remainder is unexplained. The sample includes about 150,000 clones, with 90% observed a single time. The ten top clones hold about 1.6% of the sample. The sequences come from peripheral blood, collected 28 days after the second AZD1222 dose. The receptor set was obtained from an adult who received the AZD1222 COVID-19 vaccine.

CDR3 amino acids: CASSFTTGSTDTQYF. The DNA of the CDR3 is TGTGCCAGCAGCTTCACGACAGGGAGCACAGATACGCAGTATTTT. The chain recombines TRBV7-7 with TRBJ2-3; 7 nucleotides line up with TRBD1. The V and J ends lost 3 bases and 0 bases, in that order; junction bases with no gene match: 3. This CDR3 is built from 15 residues. Germline V gene sequence: CDR1 SSHAT, CDR2 FNYEAQ (reference sequence).

The V and J genes are TRBV29-1 and TRBJ1-1, with 7 bases fitting TRBD1. The junction had 7 bases not matched to a gene; V was cut back by 6 bases and J by 0 bases. The CDR3 spans 14 residues. Per germline, CDR1 SQVTM and CDR2 ANQGSEA. As DNA, the CDR3 is TGCAGCGTGGAGTTACAGGGGATGAACACTGAAGCTTTCTTT. Translating it yields CSVELQGMNTEAFF.

The chain combines TRBV6-5 with TRBJ1-1; 7 nucleotides match TRBD1. V was clipped by 7 bases and J by 1 base; unmatched bases: 6. CDR3 length equals 14 residues. In germline, CDR1 is MNHEY, CDR2 SVGAGI. This CDR3 reads CASIPGGSNTEAFF. CDR3 in DNA: TGTGCCAGCATACCAGGGGGTTCGAACACTGAAGCTTTCTTT.

This chain links TRBV27 with TRBJ1-6; 9 positions match TRBD1. CDR1 and CDR2 from the germline V gene are MNHEY and SMNVEV (reference sequence). The CDR3 loop spans 14 amino acids. J gave up 9 bases and V 3 bases, and 3 bases lay outside the gene matches. In DNA form, the CDR3 reads TGTGCCAGCAGTTTGACAGGGGGGAGTTCACCCCTCCACTTT. It encodes CASSLTGGSSPLHF.

The chain carries TRBV27 and TRBJ2-3; 14 bases are shared with TRBD2. The CDR3 spans 17 residues. Germline V lookup: CDR1 MNHEY, CDR2 SMNVEV (reference sequence). The V and J ends lost 6 bases and 1 base, in that order; junction bases with no gene match: 6. As DNA, the CDR3 is TGTGCCAGCAGGGTCGGACTAGCGGGAGGAGGCACAGATACGCAGTATTTT. Protein: CASRVGLAGGGTDTQYF.

The V call is TRBV9, the J call TRBJ1-2; D remains ambiguous. Trimming cost V 4 bases and J 3 bases, with 10 bases left between them. The CDR3 is made up of 13 amino acids. Germline V gives CDR1 SGDLS, CDR2 YYNGEE. The chain's CDR3 is CASSTRTDYGYTF. DNA of the CDR3: TGTGCCAGCAGCACGCGGACGGACTATGGCTACACCTTC.

This chain connects TRBV6-5 to TRBJ2-1, with D perhaps matching TRBD2 (5 bases). CDR3 length: 15 amino acids. V was shortened by 3 bases and J by 5 bases, with 14 bases between the two germline ends. Germline V lookup: CDR1 MNHEY, CDR2 SVGAGI. CDR3 amino acids: CASSYGSSRHNEQFF. The CDR3 DNA follows: TGTGCCAGCAGTTATGGGTCTAGCCGACACAATGAGCAGTTCTTC.

The chain has TRBV6-4 and TRBJ2-1, with D maybe TRBD2 (6 bases). The CDR3 is 14 amino acids. Germline values: CDR1 MRHNA, CDR2 SNTAGT. Trimming removed 4 bases at V and 6 bases at J, with 13 bases between. CDR3 loop: CASSVEAGPNEQFF. CDR3 sequence (DNA): TGTGCCAGCAGTGTTGAGGCGGGACCCAATGAGCAGTTCTTC.